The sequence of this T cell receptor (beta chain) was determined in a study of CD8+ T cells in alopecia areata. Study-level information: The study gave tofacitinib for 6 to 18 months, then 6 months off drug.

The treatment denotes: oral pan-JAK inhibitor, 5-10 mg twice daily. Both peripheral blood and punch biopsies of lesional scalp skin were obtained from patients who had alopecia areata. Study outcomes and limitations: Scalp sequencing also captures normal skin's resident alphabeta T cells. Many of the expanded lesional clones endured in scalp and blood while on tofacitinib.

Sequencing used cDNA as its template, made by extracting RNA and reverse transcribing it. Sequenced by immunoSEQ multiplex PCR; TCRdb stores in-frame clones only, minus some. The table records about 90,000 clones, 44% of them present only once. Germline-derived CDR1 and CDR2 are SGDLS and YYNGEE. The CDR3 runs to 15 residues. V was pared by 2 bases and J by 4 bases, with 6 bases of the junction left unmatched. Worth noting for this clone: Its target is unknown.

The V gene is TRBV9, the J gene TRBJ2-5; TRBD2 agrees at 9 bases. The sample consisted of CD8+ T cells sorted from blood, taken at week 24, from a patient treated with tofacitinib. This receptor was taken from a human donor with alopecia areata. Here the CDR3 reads CASSVVAGVGETQYF. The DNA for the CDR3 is TGTGCCAGCAGCGTGGTAGCGGGAGTTGGAGAGACCCAGTACTTC.